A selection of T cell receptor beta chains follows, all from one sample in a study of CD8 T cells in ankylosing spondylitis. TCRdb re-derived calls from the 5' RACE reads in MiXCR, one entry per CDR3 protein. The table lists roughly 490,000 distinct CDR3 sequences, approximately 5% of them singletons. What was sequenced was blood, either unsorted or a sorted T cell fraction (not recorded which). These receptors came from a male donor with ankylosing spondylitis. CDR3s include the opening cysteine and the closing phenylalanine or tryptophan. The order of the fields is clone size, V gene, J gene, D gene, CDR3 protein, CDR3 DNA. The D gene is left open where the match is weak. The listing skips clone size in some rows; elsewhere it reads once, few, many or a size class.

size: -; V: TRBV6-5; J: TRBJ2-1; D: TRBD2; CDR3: CASSYSTTSGSSYNEQFF; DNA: TGTGCCAGCAGTTACTCAACTACTAGCGGGAGCTCCTACAATGAGCAGTTCTTC
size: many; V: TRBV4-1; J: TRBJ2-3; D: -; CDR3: CASSQVGYEADTQYF; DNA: TGCGCCAGCAGCCAAGTAGGTTATGAGGCAGATACGCAGTATTTT
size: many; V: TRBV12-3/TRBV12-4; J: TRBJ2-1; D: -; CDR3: CASNRQPGVPNEQFF; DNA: TGTGCCAGCAACCGTCAACCGGGGGTCCCTAATGAGCAGTTCTTC
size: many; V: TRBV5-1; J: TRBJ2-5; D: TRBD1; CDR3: CASSLGTGLRETQYF; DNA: TGCGCCAGCAGCTTGGGGACAGGTCTAAGAGAGACCCAGTACTTC
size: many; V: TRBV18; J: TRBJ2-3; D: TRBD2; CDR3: CASSPTLAGAETDTQYF; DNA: TGTGCCAGCTCACCTACCTTAGCGGGGGCGGAAACAGATACGCAGTATTTT
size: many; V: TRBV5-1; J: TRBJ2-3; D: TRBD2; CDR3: CASSLEGLAGTDTQYF; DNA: TGCGCCAGCAGCTTAGAGGGACTAGCGGGCACAGATACGCAGTATTTT
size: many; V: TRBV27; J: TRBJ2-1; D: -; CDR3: CASSLTTYGQYYNEQFF; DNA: TGTGCCAGCAGTTTAACGACCTACGGGCAGTATTACAATGAGCAGTTCTTC
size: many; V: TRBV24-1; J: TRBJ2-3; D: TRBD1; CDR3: CATSGGGSLTDTQYF; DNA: TGTGCCACCAGTGGAGGGGGCAGCTTGACGGATACGCAGTATTTT
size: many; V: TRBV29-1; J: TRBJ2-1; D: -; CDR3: CGGWHSYNEQFF; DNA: TGCGGGGGTTGGCACTCCTACAATGAGCAGTTCTTC
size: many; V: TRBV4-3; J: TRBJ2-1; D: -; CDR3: CASSQAAMSSYNEQFF; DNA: TGCGCCAGCAGCCAAGCAGCCATGAGCTCCTACAATGAGCAGTTCTTC
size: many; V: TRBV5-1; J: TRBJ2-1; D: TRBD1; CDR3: CASSWTGQGDRSYNEQFF; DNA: TGCGCCAGCAGCTGGACCGGACAGGGCGACCGCTCCTACAATGAGCAGTTCTTC
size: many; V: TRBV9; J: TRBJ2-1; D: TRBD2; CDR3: CASSQLPGLAGGQPIGEQFF; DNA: TGTGCCAGCAGTCAACTACCGGGACTAGCGGGGGGGCAGCCGATCGGTGAGCAGTTCTTC
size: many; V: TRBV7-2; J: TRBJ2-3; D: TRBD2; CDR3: CASRSGGGPRDTQYF; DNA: TGTGCCAGCAGGTCGGGCGGGGGTCCCCGGGATACGCAGTATTTT
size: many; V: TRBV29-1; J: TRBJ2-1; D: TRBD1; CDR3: CSANRDRGYNEQFF; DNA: TGCAGCGCAAACCGGGACAGGGGGTACAATGAGCAGTTCTTC
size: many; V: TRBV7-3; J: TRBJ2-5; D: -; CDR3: CASSFGSGETQYF; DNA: TGTGCCAGCAGTTTCGGAAGTGGAGAGACCCAGTACTTC
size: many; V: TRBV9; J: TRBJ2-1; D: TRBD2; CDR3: CASSVGSGGSNEQFF; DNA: TGTGCCAGCAGCGTAGGTAGCGGGGGGTCCAATGAGCAGTTCTTC
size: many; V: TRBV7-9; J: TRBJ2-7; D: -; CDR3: CASSLGWDPYEQYF; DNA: TGTGCCAGCAGCTTAGGATGGGACCCCTACGAGCAGTACTTC
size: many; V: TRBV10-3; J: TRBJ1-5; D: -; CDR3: CAISGRGTQPQHF; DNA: TGTGCCATCAGTGGCCGGGGGACCCAGCCCCAGCATTTT
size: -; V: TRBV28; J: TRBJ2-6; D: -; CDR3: CASTPPTDYLSSGANVLTF; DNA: TGTGCCAGCACCCCTCCGACAGATTACCTCAGCTCTGGGGCCAACGTCCTGACTTTC
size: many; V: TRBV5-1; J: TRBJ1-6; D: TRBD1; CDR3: CASSFEGQLSYNSPLHF; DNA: TGCGCCAGCAGCTTCGAGGGACAGCTCTCCTATAATTCACCCCTCCACTTT
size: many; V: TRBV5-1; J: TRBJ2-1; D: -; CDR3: CASRLAYGVNNEQFF; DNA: TGCGCCAGCAGGTTGGCGTACGGGGTAAACAATGAGCAGTTCTTC
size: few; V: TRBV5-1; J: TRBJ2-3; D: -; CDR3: CASSPDHPTDTQYF; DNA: TGCGCCAGCAGCCCCGACCACCCCACAGATACGCAGTATTTT
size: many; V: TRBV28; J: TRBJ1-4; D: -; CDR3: CASSLWSGAQDSEKLFF; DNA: TGTGCCAGCAGTTTATGGTCGGGGGCACAAGACAGTGAAAAACTGTTTTTT
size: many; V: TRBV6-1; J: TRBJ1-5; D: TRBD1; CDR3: CASSRLQGDQPQHF; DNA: TGTGCCAGCAGCCGCTTACAGGGGGATCAGCCCCAGCATTTT
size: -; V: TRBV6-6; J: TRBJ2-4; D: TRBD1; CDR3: CASSYSTGGIQYF; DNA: TGTGCCAGCAGTTATTCGACAGGGGGCATTCAGTACTTC
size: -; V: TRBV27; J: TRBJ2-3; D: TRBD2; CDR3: CASSFPPSGTSGSMRSDTQYF; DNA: TGTGCCAGCAGTTTCCCACCCTCCGGGACTAGCGGGAGTATGAGGTCAGATACGCAGTATTTT